The 20 T cell receptor beta chains presented below share a single source sample, sequenced in a study of shared clonotypes between healthy human individuals. Only in-frame clones appear in the TCRdb table, and some are missing; sequencing was by immunoSEQ multiplex PCR. The table records around 550,000 clones, 90% to 97% of them present only once. Sequenced sample: naive CD4+ T cells sorted from blood. Subset described: CD45RA+ positively selected. The receptors were gathered from a woman in her 30s in good health.

This rearrangement joins TRBV27 to TRBJ2-4, with a tentative D call TRBD2 (6 bases). The CDR3 runs 15 residues. Germline V gene sequence: CDR1 MNHEY, CDR2 SMNVEV (reference sequence). V lost 1 base to trimming and J lost 0 bases, with 7 bases between them. CDR3 nucleotides: TGTGCCAGCAGTTTATTGGGGGGAGCCAAAAACATTCAGTACTTC. Translation gives CASSLLGGAKNIQYF.

The chain uses TRBV5-1 and TRBJ2-5; 10 positions match TRBD2. Per the germline V gene, CDR1 is SGHRS and CDR2 is YFSETQ. V shed 0 bases, J shed 1 base, and the junction held 3 bases outside the gene matches. The CDR3 runs 16 residues. The CDR3 loop is CASSLDLAGVQETQYF. The CDR3 DNA follows: TGCGCCAGCAGCTTGGATCTAGCGGGAGTCCAAGAGACCCAGTACTTC.

The chain combines TRBV6-6 with TRBJ2-7, with D possibly TRBD1 on 5 matching bases. This CDR3 is built from 15 residues. Between the trimmed V and J ends, which lost 2 bases and 4 bases, there was a span of 15 bases. The germline V gene has CDR1 MNHNY and CDR2 SVGAGI (reference sequence). The chain's CDR3 is CASSYPGREGYEQYF. In DNA form, the CDR3 reads TGTGCCAGCAGTTACCCTGGCAGGGAAGGATACGAGCAGTACTTC.

As concerns this clone: A read error may produce the germline difference seen at one junction end. V is TRBV28 and J is TRBJ2-1, with 7 bases lining up with TRBD2. Looked up from germline, CDR1 is MDHEN and CDR2 is SYDVKM. This CDR3 is built from 15 residues. The chain's CDR3 is CASSFASGAYNVQFF. CDR3 DNA: TGTGCCAGCAGTTTTGCTAGCGGAGCTTACAATGTGCAGTTCTTC.

The chain has TRBV21-1 and TRBJ2-3; TRBD1 is the table's D call, not checked against the DNA. TRBV21-1 counts as a pseudogene. The CDR3 has 20 residues. The CDR3 region is CASSNLTRFGTGPVPDTQYF. The CDR3 bases are TGTGCCAGCAGCAATCTGACCCGGTTCGGGACAGGCCCCGTCCCAGATACGCAGTATTTT.

This clone came up once. The chain joins TRBV27 to TRBJ1-1; TRBD1 might be the D (6 bases). Trimming removed 6 bases from V and 5 bases from J, with 13 bases in between. Germline loops: CDR1 MNHEY, CDR2 SMNVEV (reference sequence). The CDR3 length is 13 residues. CDR3: CASRPTGSTEAFF. The CDR3 nucleotides are TGTGCCAGCAGACCAACAGGGTCGACTGAAGCTTTCTTT.

This chain connects TRBV7-3 to TRBJ2-1, with 16 bases lining up with TRBD2. Unmatched junction bases numbered 9, after V lost 6 bases and J lost 10 bases. Germline lookup yields CDR1 SGHTA and CDR2 FQGTGA. The CDR3 has 16 residues. CDR3 region: CASSFEGLAGGQEQFF. The CDR3 DNA reads as TGTGCCAGCAGTTTCGAGGGACTAGCGGGAGGGCAAGAGCAGTTCTTC.

The chain uses TRBV20-1 and TRBJ2-5; D call uncertain. The CDR3 contains 11 residues. V was clipped by 2 bases and J by 5 bases, with 6 bases between them. Germline CDR1 is DFQATT and CDR2 is SNEGSKA (reference sequence). In nucleotides, the CDR3 is TGCAGTGCTAGACCCCCGGAGACCCAGTACTTC. Protein sequence: CSARPPETQYF.

This sequence joins TRBV7-2 and TRBJ2-7; 9 bases agree with TRBD2. Germline V gene lookup returns CDR1 SGHTA and CDR2 FQGNSA. Losses at the gene ends were 1 base for V and 4 bases for J; bases not matched to a gene: 11. The CDR3 contains 17 residues. The CDR3 region is CASSLGPSSGTGYEQYF. The DNA of the CDR3 is TGTGCCAGCAGCTTAGGACCCTCTAGCGGGACCGGATACGAGCAGTACTTC.

V usage is TRBV4-1 and J usage is TRBJ2-6; 7 bases are a match to TRBD2. Losses at the gene ends were 4 bases for V and 0 bases for J; bases not matched to a gene: 6. The CDR3 extends over 17 amino acids. CDR1 is MGHRA, CDR2 YSYEKL, per germline. This chain's CDR3 is CASSLGAGASGANVLTF. Here the CDR3 DNA reads TGCGCCAGCAGCCTTGGGGCGGGAGCCTCTGGGGCCAACGTCCTGACTTTC.

The chain is built from TRBV25-1 and TRBJ2-2; perhaps TRBD1 as D (6 bases). With 4 bases removed from V and 4 bases from J, the gap between germline ends came to 19 bases. Germline V lookup: CDR1 MGHDK, CDR2 SYGVNS. CDR3 size: 17 residues. The chain's CDR3 is CASSGNPGTRSTGELFF. CDR3 nucleotide sequence: TGTGCCAGCAGTGGAAACCCCGGGACAAGATCCACCGGGGAGCTGTTTTTT.

The chain combines TRBV14 with TRBJ1-3; D is undetermined. CDR3 length: 14 amino acids. Trimming left V 3 bases short and J 2 bases short, with 8 bases between. Looked up from germline, CDR1 is SGHDN and CDR2 is FVKESK. The CDR3 loop is CASSHWGAGNTIYF. The CDR3 DNA reads TGTGCCAGCAGCCACTGGGGAGCTGGAAACACCATATATTTT.

The chain links TRBV4-2 to TRBJ1-4, with 9 nucleotides matching TRBD1. This CDR3 contains 15 residues. In germline, CDR1 is LGHNA, CDR2 YNFKEQ. J lost 4 bases, V lost 5 bases, and 5 bases had no gene match. CDR3: CASSTRTGVNEKLFF. The CDR3 DNA reads TGTGCCAGCAGCACCCGGACAGGGGTTAATGAAAAACTGTTTTTT.

The V gene is TRBV6-5, the J gene TRBJ1-1; unclear D gene. Germline V gives CDR1 MNHEY, CDR2 SVGAGI. The CDR3 length is 16 residues. Trimming took 0 bases from V and 7 from J, leaving 18 bases between them. This chain's CDR3 is CASSYSEGLPLVEAFF. In DNA, the CDR3 is TGTGCCAGCAGTTACTCTGAGGGCCTCCCTTTGGTTGAAGCTTTCTTT.

This rearrangement joins TRBV10-1 to TRBJ2-7; D perhaps matches TRBD2 (6 bases). Germline CDR1 is WNHNN and CDR2 is SYGVQD (reference sequence). The V and J ends lost 10 bases and 3 bases respectively, with 22 bases between them. The length of the CDR3 is 15 residues. The CDR3 sequence: CATMKRVDGGYEQYF. The CDR3 bases are TGCGCCACCATGAAACGCGTAGACGGGGGCTACGAGCAGTACTTC.

The chain joins TRBV25-1 to TRBJ1-1, with D perhaps TRBD1 (5 bases). Germline CDR1 reads MGHDK; CDR2 reads SYGVNS. CDR3 length equals 16 residues. V lost 4 bases and J 1 base, leaving 16 bases between the germline ends. CDR3 sequence: CASSAFALGGNTEAFF. In nucleotides, the CDR3 is TGTGCCAGCAGTGCTTTTGCCTTGGGGGGGAACACTGAAGCTTTCTTT.

J is TRBJ2-1 and V is TRBV27; TRBD2 agrees at 8 bases. The CDR3 extends over 15 amino acids. J lost 7 bases, V lost 6 bases, and 11 bases had no gene match. Germline V gene data show CDR1 as MNHEY and CDR2 as SMNVEV (reference sequence). CDR3 region: CASSREAGVGNEQFF. The CDR3 region has the DNA TGTGCCAGCAGCCGTGAAGCGGGAGTGGGGAATGAGCAGTTCTTC.

The chain combines TRBV15 with TRBJ1-1, with no clear D. V lost 3 bases, J lost 2 bases, and 13 bases lay in between. CDR3 length: 15 amino acids. Germline lookup yields CDR1 LNHNV and CDR2 YYDKDF (reference sequence). The chain's CDR3 is CATSSYRVVNTEAFF. In nucleotides, the CDR3 is TGTGCCACCAGCAGTTATCGGGTAGTTAACACTGAAGCTTTCTTT.

The chain employs TRBV29-1 and TRBJ2-3; D unclear. Germline CDR1 is SQVTM and CDR2 is ANQGSEA. V lost 0 bases to trimming and J lost 6 bases, with 19 bases between them. The CDR3 is 16 residues long. Here the CDR3 reads CSVEDRAGTQVDTQYF. CDR3 DNA sequence: TGCAGCGTTGAAGATCGGGCAGGAACACAAGTGGATACGCAGTATTTT.

The rearrangement links TRBV7-3 to TRBJ2-7; TRBD2 is a possible D gene (6 bases). The V gene lost 4 bases and the J gene lost 4 bases, with 11 bases spanning the gap. The CDR3 runs 13 residues. Germline V gives CDR1 SGHTA, CDR2 FQGTGA. CDR3 bases: TGTGCCAGCAGCTCCCAACGGGGGTACGAGCAGTACTTC. Translating it yields CASSSQRGYEQYF.